This T cell receptor beta chain derives from a study of control samples from healthy donors and cancer patients. TCRdb keeps only in-frame clones here, not all; method: immunoSEQ multiplex PCR. The profile covers 90,000 or so clones, with about 85% appearing a single time and over 13% taken by the ten largest. Sequenced: blood. The TCR was taken from a woman in her seventies in good health.

CDR3 bases: TGTGCCAGCAGCCCCGTTGGTAGCGGGGGAATTGGGACAGATACGCAGTATTTT. This translates into CASSPVGSGGIGTDTQYF. The J gene is TRBJ2-3, the V gene TRBV5-4; 9 bases fit TRBD2. CDR3 length: 18 amino acids. Losses at the gene ends were 4 bases for V and 3 bases for J; bases not matched to a gene: 15. Germline V gives CDR1 SGHNT, CDR2 YYREEE (reference sequence).